These 24 T cell receptor beta chains were all obtained from the same sample, sequenced in a study of blood T cell repertoires in COVID-19. This table comes from immunoSEQ multiplex PCR, and its TCRdb copy is limited to in-frame clones, with some not included. Here the sample spans 310,000 or so clones, approximately 88% being singletons. Sequencing used peripheral blood. The source is a man between 18 and 35 years old who had recovered from COVID-19.

CDR3: CAISESSGRDNEQFF. DNA for the CDR3: TGTGCCATCAGTGAGTCTAGCGGGAGGGACAATGAGCAGTTCTTC. The J gene is TRBJ2-1, the V gene TRBV10-3; 11 bases match TRBD2. Germline CDR1 reads ENHRY; CDR2 reads SYGVKD. The CDR3 is 15 residues long. V lost 0 bases and J lost 5; bases outside the gene matches: 0.

This chain uses TRBV6-2 or TRBV6-3 with TRBJ1-2; possible D gene TRBD1, 6 bases. V shed 4 bases and J shed 4 bases, with 10 bases lying between them. The CDR3 runs 13 residues. The V gene's germline CDR1 is MNHEY and CDR2 SVGEGT. CDR3 DNA: TGTGCCAGCAGTTCACAGGGCTTCTATGGCTACACCTTC. Translated: CASSSQGFYGYTF.

The count of this clone is one. CDR3 DNA: TGCGCCAGCAGCAATTACAGAGGGTTTAATAATTCACCCCTCCACTTT. This codes for CASSNYRGFNNSPLHF. The chain couples TRBV4-3 to TRBJ1-6; D not resolved. The CDR3 consists of 16 residues. CDR1 LGHNA and CDR2 YSLEER come from the germline V gene. V was trimmed by 5 bases and J by 5 bases, leaving 16 bases between them.

The chain joins TRBV6-5 to TRBJ1-2; the match to TRBD1 covers 9 bases. This CDR3 has 15 residues. Germline values: CDR1 MNHEY, CDR2 SVGAGI. Trimming removed 7 bases from V and 8 bases from J; junction bases left unmatched: 14. The CDR3 loop is CASKRPGTGFKGYTF. The CDR3, as DNA: TGTGCCAGCAAACGACCCGGGACAGGGTTTAAAGGCTACACCTTC.

V usage is TRBV7-2 and J usage is TRBJ2-5, with a tentative D call TRBD2 (5 bases). V dropped 6 bases and J dropped 5 bases, with 16 bases sitting between them. This CDR3 has 14 residues. Germline V gene data show CDR1 as SGHTA and CDR2 as FQGNSA. CDR3 DNA sequence: TGTGCCAGCAGGAGTAGTGGGAGTAGCGAGACCCAGTACTTC. It yields the protein CASRSSGSSETQYF.

The V gene is TRBV7-9, the J gene TRBJ1-3; maybe TRBD1 (5 bases). CDR3 length: 15 residues. In germline, CDR1 is SEHNR, CDR2 FQNEAQ (reference sequence). Deletions cut 5 bases from V and 4 bases from J, with 15 bases between. The CDR3 DNA reads TGTGCCAGCAGCATAAGACCGGGGGAAGGAAACACCATATATTTT. As protein: CASSIRPGEGNTIYF. The complete variable domain, with remaining parts taken from reference TRBV7-9 and TRBJ1-3, reads DTGVSQNPRHKITKRGQNVTFRCDPISEHNRLYWYRQTLGQGPEFLTYFQNEAQLEKSRLLSDRFSAERPKGSFSTLEIQRTEQGDSAMYLCASSIRPGEGNTIYFGEGSWLTVV.

The chain is built from TRBV9 and TRBJ2-3, with 9 bases lining up with TRBD2. Germline CDR1 reads SGDLS; CDR2 reads YYNGEE. V was pared by 3 bases and J by 2 bases, with 7 bases of the junction left unmatched. The CDR3 totals 16 residues. The CDR3 DNA sequence: TGTGCCAGCAGCGGAGCGGGGGGCCGGCCCACAGATACGCAGTATTTT. Amino acid sequence: CASSGAGGRPTDTQYF.

As for this clone: A read error may produce the germline difference seen at one junction end. This chain joins TRBV5-5 and TRBJ2-7; D uncertain. This CDR3 has 13 amino acids. Per germline, CDR1 SGHKS and CDR2 YYEKEE (reference sequence). The DNA for the CDR3 is TGTGCCAGCAGCCCATACCACTCCGACGAGCAGTACTTC. Amino acids: CASSPYHSDEQYF.

The chain employs TRBV2 and TRBJ1-2; maybe TRBD1 (6 bases). Trimming cost V 2 bases and J 10 bases, with 17 bases left between them. The germline V gene encodes CDR1 SNHLY and CDR2 FYNNEI. This CDR3 comprises 14 residues. This chain's CDR3 is CASSEYASGGVYTF. DNA for the CDR3: TGTGCCAGCAGTGAATACGCATCGGGGGGCGTCTACACCTTC.

The chain is built from TRBV29-1 and TRBJ2-1; TRBD2 aligns across 7 bases. The CDR3 contains 15 residues. Germline lookup yields CDR1 SQVTM and CDR2 ANQGSEA. With 4 bases clipped from V and 4 bases from J, the junction kept 10 bases outside the gene matches. The CDR3, as DNA: TGCAGCGTTGTCGGCCGCGGGGGTGCTTACAATGAGCAGTTCTTC. The encoded protein is CSVVGRGGAYNEQFF.

The V and J genes are TRBV7-2 and TRBJ2-3; the D gene is possibly TRBD2 (5 bases). The V gene lost 4 bases and the J gene lost 3 bases, with 11 bases spanning the gap. This CDR3 is built from 14 residues. From germline, CDR1 is SGHTA and CDR2 FQGNSA. The CDR3 loop is CASSYSSMTDTQYF. Here the CDR3 DNA reads TGTGCCAGCAGCTACTCTAGCATGACAGATACGCAGTATTTT.

This clone was seen a single time. V and J are TRBV7-2 and TRBJ2-2; 8 bases match TRBD1. The CDR3 is made up of 15 amino acids. V lost 6 bases to trimming and J lost 5 bases; unmatched junction nucleotides: 8. Germline lookup yields CDR1 SGHTA and CDR2 FQGNSA. CDR3 coding DNA: TGTGCCAGCAGGGAAGGGACAGGAACGACCGGGGAGCTGTTTTTT. Its translation: CASREGTGTTGELFF. Filled out from reference TRBV7-2 and TRBJ2-2, the complete variable domain reads GAGVSQSPSNKVTEKGKDVELRCDPISGHTALYWYRQSLGQGLEFLIYFQGNSAPDKSGLPSDRFSAERTGGSVSTLTIQRTQQEDSAVYLCASREGTGTTGELFFGEGSRLTVL.

The chain has TRBV2 and TRBJ1-5; 7 nucleotides agree with TRBD1. V dropped 0 bases and J dropped 4; count of bases not matched to a gene: 9. This CDR3 contains 17 residues. Germline CDR1 SNHLY, CDR2 FYNNEI. This CDR3 is CASSEAWGQWSNQPQHF. The CDR3 nucleotides read TGTGCCAGCAGTGAAGCCTGGGGACAGTGGAGTAATCAGCCCCAGCATTTT.

The chain has TRBV10-3 and TRBJ1-4, with D maybe TRBD1 (5 bases). V was pared by 6 bases and J by 2 bases, with 16 bases between. This CDR3 region has 16 residues. Germline V gene lookup returns CDR1 ENHRY and CDR2 SYGVKD. The CDR3 sequence: CAISPFLDSTNEKLFF. Written as DNA, the CDR3 is TGTGCCATCAGCCCTTTTCTCGACAGTACTAATGAAAAACTGTTTTTT.

J is TRBJ2-7 and V is TRBV5-1, with 9 bases lining up with TRBD2. The germline gives CDR1 SGHRS, CDR2 YFSETQ. This CDR3 has 12 amino acids. J gave up 0 bases and V 8 bases, and 0 bases lay outside the gene matches. CDR3 residues: CASSGSSYEQYF. CDR3 coding DNA: TGCGCCAGTAGCGGGAGCTCCTACGAGCAGTACTTC.

This rearrangement joins TRBV6-6 to TRBJ2-3, with D uncertain. Trimming shortened V by 7 bases and J by 4 bases, and 12 bases separated the two germline ends. Germline-derived CDR1 and CDR2 are MNHNY and SVGAGI (reference sequence). CDR3 length equals 13 residues. CDR3 nucleotide sequence: TGTGCCAGCACCCCTGCGAGCGCAGATACGCAGTATTTT. The encoded protein is CASTPASADTQYF.

This clone was seen once. The chain links TRBV27 to TRBJ2-7, with TRBD2 as a possible D gene (6 bases). Germline-derived CDR1 and CDR2 are MNHEY and SMNVEV (reference sequence). This CDR3 comprises 13 residues. The V and J ends lost 2 bases and 3 bases respectively, with 8 bases between them. CDR3: CASSLAEGYEQYF. The DNA for the CDR3 is TGTGCCAGCAGTTTAGCGGAGGGCTACGAGCAGTACTTC.

J is TRBJ2-5 and V is TRBV7-9; no reliable D call. The germline V gene has CDR1 SEHNR and CDR2 FQNEAQ (reference sequence). V lost 1 base and J lost 1, with 7 bases in between. The CDR3 is made up of 14 amino acids. The CDR3, as DNA: TGTGCCAGCAGCTTAGTTGGCAGCCAAGAGACCCAGTACTTC. Protein product: CASSLVGSQETQYF.

The CDR3 nucleotides are TGTGCCAGCAGCTCAACAGGGGAAGGTGGCAAAAACATTCAGTACTTC. Its protein product is CASSSTGEGGKNIQYF. J is TRBJ2-4 and V is TRBV7-3; TRBD1 agrees at 7 bases. J lost 3 bases, V lost 4 bases, and 9 bases had no gene match. The CDR3 covers 16 residues. Germline assignment: CDR1 SGHTA and CDR2 FQGTGA.

The chain joins TRBV11-2 to TRBJ2-3; 7 nucleotides agree with TRBD2. The CDR3 has 18 residues. CDR1 and CDR2 from the germline V gene are SGHAT and FQNNGV. Losses at the gene ends were 4 bases for V and 0 bases for J; bases not matched to a gene: 13. In DNA form, the CDR3 reads TGTGCCAGCAGCTCAGGGACTACTAGCGTAGCGAGCACAGATACGCAGTATTTT. Amino acid sequence: CASSSGTTSVASTDTQYF.

This chain links TRBV4-1 with TRBJ1-2, with 10 bases fitting TRBD1. Per germline, CDR1 MGHRA and CDR2 YSYEKL. The CDR3 extends over 15 amino acids. With V trimmed by 1 base and J by 3 bases, 2 bases remained unmatched. The CDR3 sequence: CASSQGQGADYGYTF. The CDR3 nucleotides read TGCGCCAGCAGCCAAGGACAGGGGGCGGACTATGGCTACACCTTC.

This chain connects TRBV6-1 to TRBJ2-1, with D maybe TRBD1 (5 bases). CDR3 size: 14 residues. Deletions cut 0 bases from V and 10 bases from J, with 13 bases between. From germline, CDR1 is MNHNS and CDR2 SASEGT. The CDR3 DNA follows: TGTGCCAGCAGTGAAGCCGGAAGGGGAAGCGAGCAGTTCTTC. It yields the protein CASSEAGRGSEQFF.

The chain uses TRBV5-1 and TRBJ2-1, with D perhaps matching TRBD1 (5 bases). The CDR3 length is 13 residues. V shed 4 bases and J shed 4 bases, with 9 bases lying between them. CDR1 and CDR2 (germline): SGHRS, YFSETQ. The CDR3 nucleotides are TGCGCCAGCAGCACGGACATTTACAATGAGCAGTTCTTC. It encodes CASSTDIYNEQFF.

The chain links TRBV28 to TRBJ1-2; D possibly corresponds to TRBD1 (5 bases). The CDR3 is made up of 15 amino acids. Between the trimmed V and J ends, which lost 6 bases and 1 base, there was a span of 15 bases. In germline, CDR1 is MDHEN, CDR2 SYDVKM. The CDR3 nucleotides read TGTGCCAGCAGCACATCCAACAGGTTTAACTATGGCTACACCTTC. Its protein is CASSTSNRFNYGYTF.